Listed below are T cell receptor beta chains from one sample, sequenced in a study of STAT5B mutations in CD4+ large granular lymphocyte leukemia. Generated by immunoSEQ multiplex PCR, the TCRdb table keeps only in-frame clones and is missing some. Of 20,000 to 25,000 clones in the sample, about 79% are singletons; the top ten hold about 4%. Specimen: CD4+ T cells from blood buffy coats. Receptors originate from a human donor in good health. The CDR3 runs from the conserved cysteine through the conserved F or W. The D gene is left open where the match is weak. Rows may omit the clone size; those that give it use once, few, many or a size class.

NA	NA	TRBV6-5	TRBJ1-1	TGTGCCAGCAGTTACGACGGGAACACTGAAGCTTTCTTT	CASSYDGNTEAFF
few	NA	TRBV30	TRBJ1-4	TGTGCCTGGAGTGTACAGACAGCCTATGAAAAACTGTTTTTT	CAWSVQTAYEKLFF
once	TRBD2	TRBV7-9	TRBJ2-1	TGTGCCAGCAGCTTAGCTGCTAGCGGGAGTGTCGGGCAGTTCTTC	CASSLAASGSVGQFF
NA	NA	TRBV6-6	TRBJ2-2	TGTGCCAGCAGTCAACAAGGCGGGGTTGACGGGGAGCTGTTTTTT	CASSQQGGVDGELFF
NA	NA	TRBV30	TRBJ2-5	TGTGCCTGGGACGGAGGCGGGGAAGAGACCCAGTACTTC	CAWDGGGEETQYF
once	NA	TRBV7-8	TRBJ2-7	TGTGCCAGCAGCCTAGTTCCGGGGTCCTACGAGCAGTACTTC	CASSLVPGSYEQYF
NA	NA	TRBV7-9	TRBJ2-2	TGTGCCAGCAGCTCCCCCAGGGGCGAGGCCGGGGAGCTGTTTTTT	CASSSPRGEAGELFF
NA	TRBD2	TRBV7-9	TRBJ2-7	TGTGCCAGCAGCCCACGAAGGAGACTAGCGGGAGGGTACGAGCAGTACTTC	CASSPRRRLAGGYEQYF
NA	NA	TRBV4-1	TRBJ1-2	TGCGCCAGCAGCCAAGGGATGGTTGAAAGGGCGGGTTTTGGCTACACCTTC	CASSQGMVERAGFGYTF
NA	TRBD2	TRBV5-8	TRBJ2-7	TGTGCCAGCGAACGGTGGGAGCGGGAGGGACTAACCTACGAGCAGTACTTC	CASERWEREGLTYEQYF
NA	TRBD1	TRBV9	TRBJ2-3	TGTGCCAGCAGCCCACGACAGGGGGCGAGCACAGATACGCAGTATTTT	CASSPRQGASTDTQYF
NA	NA	TRBV5-8	TRBJ1-1	TGTGCCAGCACCCGCGCACCCACTGAAGCTTTCTTT	CASTRAPTEAFF
NA	NA	TRBV20-1	TRBJ2-7	TGCAGTGCTAGATGGGGTTACGAGCAGTACTTC	CSARWGYEQYF
NA	TRBD2	TRBV9	TRBJ2-3	TGTGCCAGCAGCGTACTTAGCGGGAGTGGGGTCACAGATACGCAGTATTTT	CASSVLSGSGVTDTQYF
medium-sized	NA	TRBV20-1	TRBJ2-5	TGCAGTGCGTGGTGGGAAGAGACCCAGTACTTC	CSAWWEETQYF
NA	TRBD1	TRBV19	TRBJ2-7	TGTGCCAGTAGTCCCGGGACAGGTGGGGCCTACGAGCAGTACTTC	CASSPGTGGAYEQYF
NA	NA	TRBV5-6	TRBJ2-2	TGTGCCAGCAGCCGACGGGGGTGGGTCGGGGAGCTGTTTTTT	CASSRRGWVGELFF
NA	TRBD1	TRBV5-1	TRBJ1-4	TGCGCCAGCAGCCAAACAGGGGGCACGACTAATGAAAAACTGTTTTTT	CASSQTGGTTNEKLFF
NA	NA	TRBV7-2	TRBJ1-3	TGTGCCAGCAGCTTAAGGACGGCTGGAAACACCATATATTTT	CASSLRTAGNTIYF
NA	NA	TRBV28	TRBJ2-4	TGTGCCAGCACCAACCGGGACGGCGCAGCCAAAAACATTCAGTACTTC	CASTNRDGAAKNIQYF
few	NA	TRBV5-1	TRBJ2-7	TGCGCCAGCAGCTTGAACTCTCCCTACGAGCAGTACTTC	CASSLNSPYEQYF
NA	TRBD1	TRBV5-5	TRBJ2-5	TGTGCCAGCAGCCCACGGACAGGGAAGACCCAGTACTTC	CASSPRTGKTQYF
once	NA	TRBV5-8	TRBJ1-5	TGTGCCAGCAGCTTTACAGGGACGAGCAATCAGCCCCAGCATTTT	CASSFTGTSNQPQHF
NA	TRBD2	TRBV2	TRBJ2-1	TGTGCCCTAGCATCGCGGGAGGGTCTTATTGAGCAGTTCTTC	CALASREGLIEQFF
NA	TRBD2	TRBV7-6	TRBJ2-5	TGTGCCAGCAGCTTACTGATAGCGGGTCCCGGAGAGACCCAGTACTTC	CASSLLIAGPGETQYF
NA	NA	TRBV29-1	TRBJ2-1	TGCAGCGGCAAAACAGGGTCTGGCGAGCAGTTCTTC	CSGKTGSGEQFF
once	NA	TRBV6-5	TRBJ1-1	TGTGCCAGCAGTTATGTGGGCGGACTGAACACTGAAGCTTTCTTT	CASSYVGGLNTEAFF
NA	NA	TRBV30	TRBJ1-4	TGTGCCTGGAACCAGGGGAGAGAAAAACTGTTTTTT	CAWNQGREKLFF
NA	NA	TRBV7-2	TRBJ2-7	TGTGCCAGCAGCTTAGTAGTCTACGAGCAGTACTTC	CASSLVVYEQYF
few	NA	TRBV6-5	TRBJ1-1	TGTGCCAGCAGTTCGGTAAACACTGAAGCTTTCTTT	CASSSVNTEAFF
few	TRBD1	TRBV28	TRBJ1-1	TGTGCCAGCAGTTCCCTCACACGCGACAGGGTTGGCACTGAAGCTTTCTTT	CASSSLTRDRVGTEAFF
once	TRBD1	TRBV5-6	TRBJ2-2	TGTGCCAGCAGCTCGGGACAGGGCCCCTCAGGGGAGCTGTTTTTT	CASSSGQGPSGELFF
few	NA	TRBV30	TRBJ2-1	TGTGCCTGGAGTGTCATAGTCAGTGAGCAGTTCTTC	CAWSVIVSEQFF
NA	NA	TRBV5-1	TRBJ2-3	TGCGCCAGCAGCCGTTACCCACTGGGAGGAGGGGAAGATACGCAGTATTTT	CASSRYPLGGGEDTQYF
NA	NA	TRBV28	TRBJ2-3	TGTGCCAGCAGCCGCCATGGGGGTACGCAGTATTTT	CASSRHGGTQYF
NA	TRBD1	TRBV7-9	TRBJ2-2	TGTGCCAGCAGCCTGGGACAGGGGAGGACCGGGGAGCTGTTTTTT	CASSLGQGRTGELFF
NA	NA	TRBV7-6	TRBJ2-2	TGTGCCAGCAGCTCCCCCGGTACCGGGGAGCTGTTTTTT	CASSSPGTGELFF
NA	TRBD1	TRBV19	TRBJ2-2	TGTGCCAGTAGTAGAGGACAGGGTGGGTCCGGGGAGCTGTTTTTT	CASSRGQGGSGELFF
few	NA	TRBV30	TRBJ2-6	TGTGCCTGGTCGTCAGTGATTAGCTCTGGGGCCAACGTCCTGACTTTC	CAWSSVISSGANVLTF
NA	TRBD2	TRBV5-1	TRBJ2-1	TGCGCCAGCCAAACAAGCGGGACTTACAATGAGCAGTTCTTC	CASQTSGTYNEQFF
NA	TRBD1	TRBV5-1	TRBJ1-3	TGCGCCAGCAGCGGGGGACAGGGGGTCGGGACTGGAAACACCATATATTTT	CASSGGQGVGTGNTIYF
NA	NA	TRBV15	TRBJ1-3	TGTGCCACCAGCAGAGGGGCCAGCTCTGGAAACACCATATATTTT	CATSRGASSGNTIYF
NA	NA	TRBV5-5	TRBJ2-7	TGTGCCAGCAGCCGGGACTCTTACTACGAGCAGTACTTC	CASSRDSYYEQYF
NA	TRBD2	TRBV5-1	TRBJ2-7	TGCGCCAGCAGCTTTAGCGGGATCTCCTACGAGCAGTACTTC	CASSFSGISYEQYF
NA	NA	TRBV6-5	TRBJ1-2	TGTGCCAGCAGCCGACATGGGGCGGACTATGGCTACACCTTC	CASSRHGADYGYTF
NA	TRBD2	TRBV6-5	TRBJ2-7	TGTGCCAGCAGGGCGGGAGGGGATAACTACGAGCAGTACTTC	CASRAGGDNYEQYF
NA	TRBD1	TRBV19	TRBJ2-2	TGTGCCAGTAGGGTAGACAGGGTAGGCACCGGGGAGCTGTTTTTT	CASRVDRVGTGELFF
few	NA	TRBV30	TRBJ2-6	TGTGCCTGGAGTGTAGGGCGATCTGGGGCCAACGTCCTGACTTTC	CAWSVGRSGANVLTF
NA	NA	TRBV7-8	TRBJ2-2	TGTGCCAGCAGCTTGGGGGAAGGTACTCGGAACACCGGGGAGCTGTTTTTT	CASSLGEGTRNTGELFF
NA	NA	TRBV6-6	TRBJ2-5	TGTGCCAGCACCCGAGATAGCATTCAAGAGACCCAGTACTTC	CASTRDSIQETQYF
NA	TRBD1	TRBV14	TRBJ2-1	TGTGCCAGCAGAGGGACAGGGTATGCTACCTACAATGAGCAGTTCTTC	CASRGTGYATYNEQFF
NA	NA	TRBV5-1	TRBJ2-1	TGCGCCAGCAGCTCAGAGCGGACCCTTCGAAATGAGCAGTTCTTC	CASSSERTLRNEQFF
NA	TRBD1	TRBV7-9	TRBJ1-4	TGTGCCAGCAGCTTTTCCGGGACAGGGGACGAAAAACTGTTTTTT	CASSFSGTGDEKLFF
NA	NA	TRBV15	TRBJ2-1	TGTGCCACGGCTAGCAGTTACAATGAGCAGTTCTTC	CATASSYNEQFF